These 8 T cell receptor beta chains came from one sample sequenced in a study of blood T cell repertoires in COVID-19. The method was immunoSEQ multiplex PCR; TCRdb's version includes in-frame clones alone and lacks a portion of them. The data hold about 100,000 clones, with 90% observed a single time. What was sequenced was peripheral blood. These receptors were taken from a man younger than 35 with COVID-19, enrolled during active disease.

The chain links TRBV11-2 to TRBJ1-1; 9 positions match TRBD1. The germline gives CDR1 SGHAT, CDR2 FQNNGV. Trimming removed 6 bases from V and 2 bases from J; junction bases left unmatched: 10. The CDR3 is 16 amino acids. CDR3 in DNA: TGTGCCAGCAGTCCAACCGGGACAGGGATTAACACTGAAGCTTTCTTT. Translating gives CASSPTGTGINTEAFF.

Only one count was recorded for this clone. J is TRBJ2-2 and V is TRBV6-5; unclear D gene. The CDR3 has 12 amino acids. CDR1 MNHEY and CDR2 SVGAGI come from the germline V gene. Trimming cost V 6 bases and J 6 bases, with 8 bases left between them. This CDR3 reads CASRISPGELFF. For the CDR3, the DNA is TGTGCCAGCAGAATCTCCCCCGGGGAGCTGTTTTTT.

V is TRBV4-3 and J is TRBJ1-3; 7 nucleotides match TRBD1. Germline loops: CDR1 LGHNA, CDR2 YSLEER. The CDR3 has 16 amino acids. V lost 4 bases, J lost 0 bases, and 6 bases stayed unmatched. This CDR3 reads CASSRGTASSGNTIYF. Here the CDR3 DNA reads TGCGCCAGCAGCCGCGGGACAGCCAGCTCTGGAAACACCATATATTTT.

V is TRBV29-1 and J is TRBJ1-1, with 10 nucleotides matching TRBD1. This CDR3 region has 14 residues. The V segment lost 3 bases and the J segment 3 bases; nucleotides outside the gene matches: 4. Germline V lookup: CDR1 SQVTM, CDR2 ANQGSEA. The CDR3 coding sequence is TGCAGCGTTGAGCTTGGGACAGGGGACACTGAAGCTTTCTTT. This sequence encodes CSVELGTGDTEAFF.

This chain uses TRBV29-1 with TRBJ2-7, with D unclear. Per germline, CDR1 SQVTM and CDR2 ANQGSEA. The CDR3 sequence is 15 residues long. V was clipped by 4 bases and J by 0 bases, with 16 bases between them. The CDR3 sequence: CSVVTRRISSYEQYF. DNA for the CDR3: TGCAGCGTTGTGACTCGACGAATTAGCTCCTACGAGCAGTACTTC.

This chain joins TRBV30 and TRBJ1-5; 8 nucleotides agree with TRBD1. The CDR3 has 13 amino acids. Losses at the gene ends were 4 bases for V and 7 bases for J; bases not matched to a gene: 6. Germline CDR1 GTSNPN, CDR2 SVGIG (reference sequence). The CDR3 loop reads CAWTGGDGQPQHF. CDR3 sequence (DNA): TGTGCCTGGACAGGGGGCGACGGACAGCCCCAGCATTTT.

This clone is a singleton in its sample. The chain is built from TRBV3-1 (or the pseudogene TRBV3-2) and TRBJ2-2; TRBD1 agrees at 8 bases. The CDR3 covers 15 residues. Germline V CDR1 and CDR2: LGHDT, YNNKEL (reference sequence). V lost 2 bases to trimming and J lost 7 bases; unmatched junction nucleotides: 6. The CDR3 here is CASSQPGGAGGELFF. CDR3 nucleotides: TGTGCCAGCAGCCAACCAGGGGGCGCGGGCGGGGAGCTGTTTTTT.

The V and J genes are TRBV6-2 or TRBV6-3 and TRBJ1-5; 7 positions match TRBD1. The V gene end was trimmed by 2 bases and the J gene end by 3 bases; junction bases not matched to a gene: 10. This CDR3 comprises 17 residues. Per germline, CDR1 MNHEY and CDR2 SVGEGT. In DNA, the CDR3 is TGTGCCAGCAGTTACCACCAAGACAGGGTAGTCAATCAGCCCCAGCATTTT. Protein: CASSYHQDRVVNQPQHF.